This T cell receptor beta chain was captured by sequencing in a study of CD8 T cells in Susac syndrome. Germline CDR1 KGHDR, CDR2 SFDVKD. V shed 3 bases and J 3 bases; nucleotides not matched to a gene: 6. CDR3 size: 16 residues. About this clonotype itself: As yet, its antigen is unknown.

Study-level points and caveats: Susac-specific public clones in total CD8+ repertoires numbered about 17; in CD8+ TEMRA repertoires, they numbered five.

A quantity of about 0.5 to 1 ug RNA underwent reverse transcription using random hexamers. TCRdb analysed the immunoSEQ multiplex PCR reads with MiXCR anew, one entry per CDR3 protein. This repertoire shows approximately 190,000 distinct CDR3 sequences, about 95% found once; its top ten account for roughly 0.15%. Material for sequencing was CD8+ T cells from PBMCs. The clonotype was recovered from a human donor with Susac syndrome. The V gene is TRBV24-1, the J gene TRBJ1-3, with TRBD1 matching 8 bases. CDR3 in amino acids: CATSDPGQGNGNTIYF. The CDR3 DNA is TGTGCCACCAGTGATCCTGGACAGGGAAATGGAAACACCATATATTTT.